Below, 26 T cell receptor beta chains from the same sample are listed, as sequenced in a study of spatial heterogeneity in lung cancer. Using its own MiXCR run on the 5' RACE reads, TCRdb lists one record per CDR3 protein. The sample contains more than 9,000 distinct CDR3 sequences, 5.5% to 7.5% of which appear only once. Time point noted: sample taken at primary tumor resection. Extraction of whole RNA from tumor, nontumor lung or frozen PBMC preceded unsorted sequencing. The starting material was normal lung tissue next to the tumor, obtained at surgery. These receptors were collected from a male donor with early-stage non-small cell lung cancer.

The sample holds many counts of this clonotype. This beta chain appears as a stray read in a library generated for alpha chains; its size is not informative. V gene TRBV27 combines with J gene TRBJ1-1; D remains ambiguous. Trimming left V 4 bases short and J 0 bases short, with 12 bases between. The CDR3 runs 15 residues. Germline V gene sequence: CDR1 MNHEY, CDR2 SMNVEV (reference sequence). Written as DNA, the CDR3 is TGTGCCAGCAGTTCTCGGGCTCACCTGAACACTGAAGCTTTCTTT. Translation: CASSSRAHLNTEAFF.

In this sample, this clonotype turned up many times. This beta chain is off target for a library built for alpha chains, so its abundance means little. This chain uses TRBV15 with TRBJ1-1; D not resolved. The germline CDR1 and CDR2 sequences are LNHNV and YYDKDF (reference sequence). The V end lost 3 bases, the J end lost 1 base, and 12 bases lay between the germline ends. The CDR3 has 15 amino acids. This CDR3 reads CATSSLRTGNTEAFF. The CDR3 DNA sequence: TGTGCCACCAGCAGCCTCCGTACTGGGAACACTGAAGCTTTCTTT.

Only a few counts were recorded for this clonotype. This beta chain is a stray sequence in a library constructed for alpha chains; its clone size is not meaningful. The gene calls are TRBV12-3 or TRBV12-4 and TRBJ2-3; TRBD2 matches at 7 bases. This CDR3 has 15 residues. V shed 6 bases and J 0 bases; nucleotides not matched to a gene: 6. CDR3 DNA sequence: TGTGCCAGCAGACGGGCGGGAGTTAGCACAGATACGCAGTATTTT. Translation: CASRRAGVSTDTQYF.

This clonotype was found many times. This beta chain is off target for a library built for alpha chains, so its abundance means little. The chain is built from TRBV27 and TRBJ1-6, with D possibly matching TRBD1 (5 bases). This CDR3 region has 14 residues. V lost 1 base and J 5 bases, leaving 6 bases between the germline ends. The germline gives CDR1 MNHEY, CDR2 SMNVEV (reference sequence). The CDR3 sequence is CASSLYRNNSPLHF. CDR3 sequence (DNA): TGTGCCAGCAGTTTATACAGGAATAATTCACCCCTCCACTTT.

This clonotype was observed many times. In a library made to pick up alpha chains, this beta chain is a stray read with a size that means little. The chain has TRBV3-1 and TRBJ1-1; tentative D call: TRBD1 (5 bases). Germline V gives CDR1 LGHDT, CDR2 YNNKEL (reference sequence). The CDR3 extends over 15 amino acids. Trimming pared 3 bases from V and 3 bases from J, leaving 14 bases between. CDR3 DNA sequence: TGTGCCAGCAGCCAGGGGACGAGGGTGGACACTGAAGCTTTCTTT. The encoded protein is CASSQGTRVDTEAFF. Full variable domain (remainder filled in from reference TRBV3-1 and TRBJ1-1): DTAVSQTPKYLVTQMGNDKSIKCEQNLGHDTMYWYKQDSKKFLKIMFSYNNKELIINETVPNRFSPKSPDKAHLNLHINSLELGDSAVYFCASSQGTRVDTEAFFGQGTRLTVV.

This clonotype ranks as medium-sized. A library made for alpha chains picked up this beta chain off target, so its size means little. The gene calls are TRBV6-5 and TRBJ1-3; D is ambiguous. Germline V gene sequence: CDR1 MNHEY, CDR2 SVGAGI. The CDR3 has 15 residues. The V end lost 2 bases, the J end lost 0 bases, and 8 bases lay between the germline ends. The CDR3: CASSYQSSSGNTIYF. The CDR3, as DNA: TGTGCCAGCAGTTACCAATCGAGCTCTGGAAACACCATATATTTT.

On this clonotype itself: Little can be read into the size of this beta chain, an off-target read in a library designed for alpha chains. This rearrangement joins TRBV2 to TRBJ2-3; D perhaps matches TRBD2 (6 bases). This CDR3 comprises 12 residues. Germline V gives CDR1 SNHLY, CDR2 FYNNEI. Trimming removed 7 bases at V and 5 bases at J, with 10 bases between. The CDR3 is CASKREEDTQYF. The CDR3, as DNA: TGTGCCAGCAAGAGGGAGGAAGATACGCAGTATTTT.

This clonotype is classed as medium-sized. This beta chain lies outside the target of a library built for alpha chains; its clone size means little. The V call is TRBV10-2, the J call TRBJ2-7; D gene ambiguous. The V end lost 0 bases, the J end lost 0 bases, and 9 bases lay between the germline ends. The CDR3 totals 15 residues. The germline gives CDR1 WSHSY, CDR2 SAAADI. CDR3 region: CASSESAGSSYEQYF. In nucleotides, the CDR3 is TGCGCCAGCAGTGAGTCGGCTGGCAGCTCCTACGAGCAGTACTTC.

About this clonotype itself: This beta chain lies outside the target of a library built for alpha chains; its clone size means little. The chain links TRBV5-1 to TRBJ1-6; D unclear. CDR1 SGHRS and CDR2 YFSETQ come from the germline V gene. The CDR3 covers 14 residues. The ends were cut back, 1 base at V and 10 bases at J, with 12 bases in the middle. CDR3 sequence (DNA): TGCGCCAGCAGCTTGAAGTCCGTCGGGTCACCCCTCCACTTT. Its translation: CASSLKSVGSPLHF. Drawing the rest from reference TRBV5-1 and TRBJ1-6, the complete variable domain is KAGVTQTPRYLIKTRGQQVTLSCSPISGHRSVSWYQQTPGQGLQFLFEYFSETQRNKGNFPGRFSGRQFSNSRSEMNVSTLELGDSALYLCASSLKSVGSPLHFGNGTRLTVT.

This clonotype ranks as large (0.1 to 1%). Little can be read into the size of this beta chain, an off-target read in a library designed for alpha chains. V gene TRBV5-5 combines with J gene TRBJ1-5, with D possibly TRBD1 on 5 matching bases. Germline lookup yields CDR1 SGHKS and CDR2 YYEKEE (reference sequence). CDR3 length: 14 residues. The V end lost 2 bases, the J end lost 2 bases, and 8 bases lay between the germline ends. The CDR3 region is CASSFLGGNQPQHF. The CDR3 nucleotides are TGTGCCAGCAGCTTCTTAGGGGGCAATCAGCCCCAGCATTTT.

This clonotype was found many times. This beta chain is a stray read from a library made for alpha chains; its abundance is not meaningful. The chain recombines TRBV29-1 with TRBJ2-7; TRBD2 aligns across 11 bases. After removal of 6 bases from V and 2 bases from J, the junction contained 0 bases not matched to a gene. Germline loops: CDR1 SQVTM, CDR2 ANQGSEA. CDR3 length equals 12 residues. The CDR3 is CSVGLAAYEQYF. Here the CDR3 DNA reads TGCAGCGTGGGACTAGCGGCCTACGAGCAGTACTTC.

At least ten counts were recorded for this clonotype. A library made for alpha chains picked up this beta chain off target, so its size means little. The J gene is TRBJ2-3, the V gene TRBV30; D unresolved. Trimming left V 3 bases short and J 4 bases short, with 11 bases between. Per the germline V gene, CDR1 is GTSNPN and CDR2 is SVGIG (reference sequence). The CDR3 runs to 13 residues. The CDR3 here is CAWRNGASDTQYF. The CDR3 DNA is TGTGCCTGGAGAAATGGAGCTTCAGATACGCAGTATTTT.

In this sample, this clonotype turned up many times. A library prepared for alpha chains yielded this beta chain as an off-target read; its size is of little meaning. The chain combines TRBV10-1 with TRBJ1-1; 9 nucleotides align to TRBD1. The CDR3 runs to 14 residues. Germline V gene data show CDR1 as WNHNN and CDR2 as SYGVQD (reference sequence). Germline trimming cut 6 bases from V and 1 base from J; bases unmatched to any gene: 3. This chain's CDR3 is CASSRDRANTEAFF. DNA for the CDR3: TGCGCCAGCAGCCGGGACAGGGCGAACACTGAAGCTTTCTTT.

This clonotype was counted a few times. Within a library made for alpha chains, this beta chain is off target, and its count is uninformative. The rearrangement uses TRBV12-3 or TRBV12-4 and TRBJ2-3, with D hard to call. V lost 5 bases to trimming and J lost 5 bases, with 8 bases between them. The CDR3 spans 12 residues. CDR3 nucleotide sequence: TGTGCCAGCAGTATCACCCGAGATACGCAGTATTTT. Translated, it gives CASSITRDTQYF.

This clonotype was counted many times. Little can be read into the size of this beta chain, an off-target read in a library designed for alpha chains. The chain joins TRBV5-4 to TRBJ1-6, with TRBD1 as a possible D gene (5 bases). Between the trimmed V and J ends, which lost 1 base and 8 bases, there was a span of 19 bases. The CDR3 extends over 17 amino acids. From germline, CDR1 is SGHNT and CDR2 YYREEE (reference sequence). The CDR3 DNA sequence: TGTGCCAGCAGCTTGACTACACGACGAACGGGGGATTCACCCCTCCACTTT. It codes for CASSLTTRRTGDSPLHF. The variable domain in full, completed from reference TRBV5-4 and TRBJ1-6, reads ETGVTQSPTHLIKTRGQQVTLRCSSQSGHNTVSWYQQALGQGPQFIFQYYREEENGRGNFPPRFSGLQFPNYSSELNVNALELDDSALYLCASSLTTRRTGDSPLHFGNGTRLTVT.

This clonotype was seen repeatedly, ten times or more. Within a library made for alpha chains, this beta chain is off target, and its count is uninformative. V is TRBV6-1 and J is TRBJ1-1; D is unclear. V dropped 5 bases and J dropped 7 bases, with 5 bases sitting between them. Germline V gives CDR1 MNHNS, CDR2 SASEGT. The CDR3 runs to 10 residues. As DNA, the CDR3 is TGTGCCAGCAGTTACATTGAAGCTTTCTTT. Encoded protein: CASSYIEAFF.

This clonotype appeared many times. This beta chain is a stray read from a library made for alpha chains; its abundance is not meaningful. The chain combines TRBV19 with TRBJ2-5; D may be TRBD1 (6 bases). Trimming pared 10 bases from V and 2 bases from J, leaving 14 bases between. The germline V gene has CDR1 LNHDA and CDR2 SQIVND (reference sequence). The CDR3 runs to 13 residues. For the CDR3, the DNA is TGTGCCACCGCAGACAGGTCTCAAGAGACCCAGTACTTC. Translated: CATADRSQETQYF.

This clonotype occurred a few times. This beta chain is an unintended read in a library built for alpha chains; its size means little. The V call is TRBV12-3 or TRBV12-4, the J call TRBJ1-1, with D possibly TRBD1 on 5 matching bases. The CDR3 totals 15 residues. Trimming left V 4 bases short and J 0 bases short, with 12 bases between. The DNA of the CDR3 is TGTGCCAGCAGTTACCTAGGACACCTGAACACTGAAGCTTTCTTT. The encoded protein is CASSYLGHLNTEAFF.

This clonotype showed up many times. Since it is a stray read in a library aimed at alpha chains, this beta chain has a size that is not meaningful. The CDR3: CASSEAAGAAQHF. The CDR3 coding sequence is TGTGCCAGCAGTGAAGCAGCGGGGGCGGCCCAGCATTTT. V is TRBV6-1 and J is TRBJ1-5; a possible D gene is TRBD1 (6 bases). Germline CDR1 is MNHNS and CDR2 is SASEGT. The CDR3 runs to 13 residues. V gave up 0 bases and J gave up 11 bases, with 11 bases separating them.

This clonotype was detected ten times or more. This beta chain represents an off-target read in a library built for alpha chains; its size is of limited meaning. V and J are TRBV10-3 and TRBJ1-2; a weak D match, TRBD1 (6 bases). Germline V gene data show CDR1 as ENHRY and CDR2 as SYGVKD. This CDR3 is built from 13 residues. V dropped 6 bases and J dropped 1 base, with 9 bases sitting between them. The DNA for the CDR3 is TGTGCCATCAGGGACAGACTTAACTATGGCTACACCTTC. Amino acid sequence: CAIRDRLNYGYTF.

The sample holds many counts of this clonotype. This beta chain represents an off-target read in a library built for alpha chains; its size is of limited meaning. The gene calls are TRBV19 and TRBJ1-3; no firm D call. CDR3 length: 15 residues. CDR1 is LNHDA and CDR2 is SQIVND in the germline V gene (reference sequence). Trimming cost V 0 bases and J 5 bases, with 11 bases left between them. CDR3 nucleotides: TGTGCCAGTAGTATAGATCAGAACAGAAGAAACACCATATATTTT. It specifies CASSIDQNRRNTIYF.

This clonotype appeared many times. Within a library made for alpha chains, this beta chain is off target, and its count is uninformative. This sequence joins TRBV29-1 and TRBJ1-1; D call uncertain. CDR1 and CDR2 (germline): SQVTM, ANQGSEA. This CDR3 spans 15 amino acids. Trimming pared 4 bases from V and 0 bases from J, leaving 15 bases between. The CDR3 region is CSVAPGWGMNTEAFF. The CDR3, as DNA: TGCAGCGTTGCCCCTGGGTGGGGAATGAACACTGAAGCTTTCTTT. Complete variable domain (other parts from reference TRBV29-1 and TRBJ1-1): SAVISQKPSRDICQRGTSLTIQCQVDSQVTMMFWYRQQPGQSLTLIATANQGSEATYESGFVIDKFPISRPNLTFSTLTVSNMSPEDSSIYLCSVAPGWGMNTEAFFGQGTRLTVV.

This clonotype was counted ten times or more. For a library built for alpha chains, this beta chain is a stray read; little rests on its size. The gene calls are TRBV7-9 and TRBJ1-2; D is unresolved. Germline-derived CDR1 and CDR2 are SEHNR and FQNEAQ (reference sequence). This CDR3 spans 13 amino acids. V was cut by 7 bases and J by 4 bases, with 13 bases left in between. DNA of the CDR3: TGTGCCAGCAACCCTACTGAGGGCTATGGCTACACCTTC. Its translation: CASNPTEGYGYTF. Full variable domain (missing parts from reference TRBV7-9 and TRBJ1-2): DTGVSQNPRHKITKRGQNVTFRCDPISEHNRLYWYRQTLGQGPEFLTYFQNEAQLEKSRLLSDRFSAERPKGSFSTLEIQRTEQGDSAMYLCASNPTEGYGYTFGSGTRLTVV.

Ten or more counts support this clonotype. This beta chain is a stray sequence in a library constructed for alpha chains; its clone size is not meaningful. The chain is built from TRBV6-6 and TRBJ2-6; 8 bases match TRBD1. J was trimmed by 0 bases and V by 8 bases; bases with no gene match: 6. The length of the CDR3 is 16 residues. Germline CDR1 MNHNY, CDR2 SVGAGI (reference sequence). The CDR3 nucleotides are TGTGCCAGCTTTAGGACAGGGAGCTCTGGGGCCAACGTCCTGACTTTC. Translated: CASFRTGSSGANVLTF.

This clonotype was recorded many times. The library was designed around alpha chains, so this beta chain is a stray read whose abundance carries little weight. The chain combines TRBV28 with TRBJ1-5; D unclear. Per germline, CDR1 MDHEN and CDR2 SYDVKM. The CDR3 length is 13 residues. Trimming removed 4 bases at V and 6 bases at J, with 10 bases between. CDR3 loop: CASSYSKGQPQHF. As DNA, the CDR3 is TGTGCCAGCAGTTACAGTAAAGGTCAGCCCCAGCATTTT.

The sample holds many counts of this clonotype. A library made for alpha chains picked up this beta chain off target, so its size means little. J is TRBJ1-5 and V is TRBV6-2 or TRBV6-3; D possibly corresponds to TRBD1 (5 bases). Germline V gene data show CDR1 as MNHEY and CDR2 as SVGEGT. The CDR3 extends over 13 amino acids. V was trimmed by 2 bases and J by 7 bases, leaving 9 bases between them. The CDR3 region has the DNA TGTGCCAGCAGTTACCGGGGGAGCCAGCCCCAGCATTTT. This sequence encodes CASSYRGSQPQHF.